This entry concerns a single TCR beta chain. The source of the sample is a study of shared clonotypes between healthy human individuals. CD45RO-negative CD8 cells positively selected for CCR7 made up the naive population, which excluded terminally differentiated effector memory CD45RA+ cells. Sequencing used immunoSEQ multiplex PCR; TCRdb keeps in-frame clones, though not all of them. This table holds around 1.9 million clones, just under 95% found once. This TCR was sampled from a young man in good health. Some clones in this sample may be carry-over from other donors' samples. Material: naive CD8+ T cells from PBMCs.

CDR3 loop: CASSSRQGMSVEQYF. For the CDR3, the DNA is TGTGCCAGCAGTTCCAGACAGGGTATGTCGGTCGAGCAGTACTTC. This sequence joins TRBV6-5 and TRBJ2-7; TRBD1 matches 7 bases. Per the germline V gene, CDR1 is MNHEY and CDR2 is SVGAGI. The CDR3 has 15 amino acids. The ends lost 4 bases at V and 6 bases at J; junction bases unmatched: 12.